This TCR beta chain was observed in a study of cytomegalovirus exposure and HLA in healthy donors (dated by TCRdb to about 2017). About the study as a whole: According to an earlier analysis of around 600 of the donors, about 179 million T cells yielded approximately 120 million unique TCR beta sequences and 276 Gb of sequence data. An early release covering just under 650 HLA-typed donors comprised roughly 300 gigabases of sequencing data and roughly 86 million unique TCR sequences. Of the roughly 400 genotyped donors, approximately 80% fell in the genetic ancestry cluster associated with self-reported Caucasian donors. The study was designed to test whether signatures of past pathogen exposure could be identified by cataloging public T cell receptors. The T cell repertoires of under 700 subjects were profiled by immunosequencing and related to cytomegalovirus serostatus. A separate validation cohort of about 110 different subjects was used in addition to the roughly 670-subject first cohort. To predict cytomegalovirus infection status, the study brought together high-throughput TCR immunosequencing, statistical association of individual TCRs with disease status, and machine learning. In a later analysis, previously published TCR beta repertoires from about 640 donors were re-analyzed and high-resolution HLA genotyping was added so that TCR occurrence patterns could be studied. The later analysis used no new phenotypic data to find candidate immune exposures, relying instead on TCR beta sequences and their occurrence across donors. An earlier analysis of about 620 of the donors applied high-throughput TCR beta sequencing to assess whether each TCR beta V gene segment acted as functional or pseudogenic. Donor age, sex, ethnicity and CMV serostatus were compiled together with the repertoire data. A later genetic analysis took genome-wide SNP genotypes for about three fifths of the 666 donors and used that subset as a discovery cohort. All discovery cohort repertoires had been generated using a single sequencing platform. HLA typing included class I and class II loci at four-digit resolution. The number of typed donors differed by locus: roughly 629-640 for A, B, C, DRB1 and DQB1; 500 to 550 for DQA1; approximately 600 for DPA1; and some 430 for DPB1. Several DR-DQ haplotypes were treated as single units for association and clustering because of strong linkage in the cohort. Among roughly 370 genotyped donors of the cohort, an average of approximately 240,000 unique TCR beta nucleotide sequences were sequenced per donor, around 18% of them non-productive.

With regard to this clone: Its antigen is still unknown. Per-base quality was not reported, and no clone a single base away is much larger than it.

What the authors observed across the whole study: In a later analysis, TCR association rates were found to vary across HLA loci, with the most associated TCRs seen for DRB1 alleles and the fewest for HLA-C alleles. While some public TCRs were present in many individuals, most TCR sequences turned up only very rarely across donors. The study gave a list of more than 150 TCR beta chains associated with cytomegalovirus. Compared with the roughly 700-donor mean, donors in an Asian-associated ancestry cluster had fewer N-insertions in productive TCRs, according to a later genetic analysis. At a false discovery rate of 0.05, a later analysis linked roughly 17,000 TCR beta sequences to specific HLA alleles. Some IMGT-functional V segments, including TRBV6-2 and TRBV6-3, could not be told apart with the 87-base-pair reads, so those segments were excluded. A few of the identified cytomegalovirus-associated TCR beta chains were confirmed in vitro to be specific for cytomegalovirus antigens. The authors suggested that the approach could potentially be generalized to other disease states and immunological phenotypes. A later analysis found that most CMV-associated TCR beta chains appeared HLA-restricted, with HLA associations seemingly driven largely by CMV exposure. Assigning TCR associations to individual alleles was difficult when HLA alleles, especially DR and DQ, strongly co-occurred. Immune exposure information for the cohort was limited to CMV serostatus. Because some donors lacked HLA typing at each locus, the association tests relied only on the typed subset. In an earlier analysis of 450 to 750 of the donors, most TCR beta V segments appeared in productive rearrangements about 90% or about 30% of the time, broadly matching IMGT annotations. In a later analysis, HLA-associated TCR beta chains showed more clonal expansion and lower generation probabilities than non-associated chains that were equally common. In a later analysis, several top co-occurrence clusters were reported to appear linked to parvovirus B19, influenza, CMV and Epstein-Barr virus. The classifier was reported to diagnose cytomegalovirus status with high specificity and sensitivity in both the original and validation cohorts. V-gene and J-gene trimming of TCR beta chains was associated with a missense DCLRE1C variant in a later genetic analysis, and the association was replicated in an independent cohort. Linkage disequilibrium might explain the correlated functional status among segregating V segments, but an unknown experimental factor could not be excluded. Only TCR beta chains were sequenced in this cohort, and the absence of alpha or paired-chain data limited detectable features. A cluster of highly shared sequence variants was judged likely to be a technical artifact of the sequencing pipeline. Because counts were too low, seventeen rarely observed V segments, including chromosome 9 orphons, were left out of the earlier analysis of 587 of the donors. A further reported finding was that TCR beta sequences accurately predicted the HLA-A and HLA-B alleles for most subjects in the first cohort. Roughly uniform sequencing depth across donors was assumed in presence/absence analyses, although this assumption may not hold.

The cohort was made up of around 720 healthy bone marrow donors. At the time of sampling, every cohort member was nominally healthy, though immune exposures that went unrecorded were likely present. The donor tested CMV seronegative, placing the donor among the roughly 340 seronegative members of the cohort. A peripheral blood sample was collected from each donor, and TCR beta sequencing was performed on peripheral blood mononuclear cells. The Qiagen DNeasy Blood Extraction Kit was used to extract genomic DNA from the blood cell samples. The library was built by means of the immunoSEQ multiplex PCR assay. For the multiplex PCR, a mixture combining 60 forward primers for TCR Vbeta segments and 13 reverse primers for TCR Jbeta segments was used. A multiplex PCR assay on genomic DNA amplified the CDR3 region of rearranged TCR beta genes. The amplified TCR beta libraries were sequenced on the Illumina HiSeq System as 87-base-pair reads. In the authors' own workflow: Across the roughly 700 repertoires, a later analysis counted tens of millions of unique TCR beta chains, approximately 12 million of which were shared by at least two donors. Raw reads were error-corrected and collapsed into unique sequences by a nearest-neighbor algorithm in which closely related sequences were merged to remove PCR and sequencing errors. Alignment of CDR3 sequences to IMGT reference sequences was used to assign V, D and J gene segments. For a sequence to be retained, a match of at least six nucleotides to both a V gene segment and a J gene segment was required. Rearrangements were called productive when the CDR3 lacked stop codons and stayed in frame with V and J; all others were non-productive. CDR3 was defined according to IMGT convention as the region running from the second conserved V-encoded cysteine to the conserved J-encoded phenylalanine. The earlier analysis of fewer than 750 of the donors excluded sequences that lacked an unambiguous match to a single V gene segment. An earlier analysis of almost 600 of the donors classified V segments as functional when productive rearrangements were above 56.7% and as segregating when the standard deviation between donors was above 5%. A statistical classification framework was built for diagnosing cytomegalovirus status from the catalog of TCR beta chain sequences. In a later analysis, TCR nucleotide sequences were compared against IMGT/GENE-DB human TR gene sequences so that V and J genes could be assigned. Using the TCRdist pipeline, a later analysis assigned CDR3 sequences along with most-parsimonious VDJ recombination scenarios. In a later analysis, each TCR beta chain was defined by its CDR3 amino acid sequence together with its V-gene family, and reads without a unique V-gene family were excluded. A later analysis removed over 500 highly shared, low-generation-probability nucleotide sequences to deal with suspected cross-contamination and a sequencing artifact. For each public chain, a later analysis derived a clonal expansion index from normalized ranks of inferred template counts within each repertoire. In a later analysis, generation probabilities were computed using a VDJ recombination model fitted to out-of-frame rearrangements, and the results were checked against IGoR. In a later analysis, hypergeometric tests were used to score TCR-TCR, TCR-HLA and TCR-CMV co-occurrence, with a repertoire-size bias correction applied to TCR pairs. In a later analysis, false discovery rates were estimated by permuting HLA or CMV assignments 20 times. In a later analysis, co-occurring TCRs were grouped using DBSCAN, with TCRdist sequence similarity added in when clustering inside HLA-allele-positive subsets. Repertoires with fewer than 30,000 or more than 120,000 public chains, plus five repertoires with anomalous nucleotide sharing, were excluded from co-occurrence clustering. TCRdb mirrors the immuneACCESS table, restricted to in-frame sequences. Some clones are absent from its copies; in checked studies, under half trace to an unresolved V gene, and the reason for the others is unknown. That table supplies the V and J calls and clone size; D and trimming were determined from the DNA. Recorded for this sample are 140,000 to 150,000 clones; approximately 80% of them occurred a single time. Roughly 3.7% of the sample is taken by the ten largest.

V trim: 4 bases; J trim: 7 bases; unmatched bases: 7. CDR1 and CDR2, per the germline V gene, are MNHEY and SVGAGI. The CDR3 goes from the cysteine to the phenylalanine over 16 residues. Here the CDR3 DNA is all that survives: 48 bases in frame from base 1. This TCR was recovered from a male donor in good health and CMV-seronegative. Sequences were obtained from PBMCs. Rearrangement joined TRBV6-5 to TRBJ1-6; 10 bases in the middle match TRBD1. The CDR3 here reads CASSSGTGVRNSPLHF. The nucleotide sequence reads as follows: TGTGCCAGCAGTTCGGGGACAGGGGTTCGAAATTCACCCCTCCACTTT.